This T cell receptor beta chain was captured in a study of shared clonotypes between healthy human individuals. Study in general: Each donor's CD4 naive and CD4 memory cells filled three plates apiece, CD8 naive two, and CD8 memory one.

Trimming pared 4 bases from V and 5 bases from J, leaving 12 bases between. The CDR3 extends over 13 amino acids. Germline V gene sequence: CDR1 MNHEY, CDR2 SMNVEV (reference sequence). CD45RO-negative cells were positively selected for CCR7, leaving out terminally differentiated effector memory CD45RA+ cells. There were only Caucasian adults among the donors, and all lived in Nashville, Tennessee. Only in-frame clones appear in the TCRdb table, and some are missing; sequencing was by immunoSEQ multiplex PCR. The data show almost 700,000 clones, under 95% seen once. The rearrangement joins TRBV27 to TRBJ2-7, with TRBD1 as a possible D gene (5 bases). The source is a man aged 25-45 years in good health. The specimen was naive CD8+ T cells sorted from blood. The chain's CDR3 is CASSSQVVDEQYF. For the CDR3, the DNA is TGTGCCAGCAGTTCACAGGTTGTGGACGAGCAGTACTTC.